This is a list of T cell receptor beta chains from one sample in a study of cytomegalovirus exposure and HLA in healthy donors. The protocol was immunoSEQ multiplex PCR, while the TCRdb copy is restricted to in-frame clones and leaves out a portion. The data hold more than 150,000 clones, with approximately 82% observed a single time. The sample taken for sequencing was PBMCs. Source of these receptors: a girl aged 2 to 9 in good health and CMV-seropositive. The CDR3 runs from the conserved cysteine through the conserved F or W. A D gene is named only where the DNA matches it firmly. Only some rows state a clone size, as once, few, many or a class for expanded clones.

CDR3aa | CDR3nt | j_gene | d_gene | v_gene | abundance
CASSYSQGSNEQFF | TGTGCCAGCAGTTACTCCCAGGGAAGCAATGAGCAGTTCTTC | TRBJ2-1 | . | TRBV6-5 | .
CATSRGTGNTEAFF | TGTGCCACCAGCAGGGGGACAGGGAACACTGAAGCTTTCTTT | TRBJ1-1 | TRBD1 | TRBV15 | .
CASSLDRNYNEQFF | TGTGCCAGCAGCTTGGACAGAAATTACAATGAGCAGTTCTTC | TRBJ2-1 | . | TRBV7-2 | .
CATSRRPRSGFYTF | TGTGCCACCAGCAGACGTCCACGAAGCGGTTTCTACACCTTC | TRBJ1-2 | . | TRBV15 | once
CASSWDRARYGYTF | TGTGCCAGCAGCTGGGACAGGGCAAGGTATGGCTACACCTTC | TRBJ1-2 | TRBD1 | TRBV5-5 | few
CASSYMLTGGWDEAFF | TGTGCCAGCAGTTACATGTTGACAGGGGGCTGGGATGAAGCTTTCTTT | TRBJ1-1 | TRBD1 | TRBV6-5 | .
CASSYSPGFFHNEQFF | TGTGCCAGCAGTTACTCGCCCGGGTTCTTCCACAATGAGCAGTTCTTC | TRBJ2-1 | . | TRBV6-5 | .
CSVGNRNTEAFF | TGCAGCGTTGGCAACAGGAACACTGAAGCTTTCTTT | TRBJ1-1 | . | TRBV29-1 | few
CASSPLTGPGTEAFF | TGTGCCAGCAGTCCCCTCACAGGGCCGGGAACTGAAGCTTTCTTT | TRBJ1-1 | . | TRBV28 | .
CASSLQQGRGEAFF | TGTGCCAGCAGCCTGCAACAGGGACGGGGTGAAGCTTTCTTT | TRBJ1-1 | . | TRBV5-4 | .